A selection of T cell receptor beta chains follows, all from one sample in a study of blood T cell repertoires in COVID-19. This table comes from immunoSEQ multiplex PCR, and its TCRdb copy is limited to in-frame clones, with some not included. The table shows some 80,000 clones, with around nine tenths occurring only once. Input material: peripheral blood. These receptor sequences come from a man older than 75 with active or convalescent COVID-19. Both conserved end residues are part of each CDR3. The D gene is left open where the match is weak. Only part of the rows carry a size: once, few, many, or a class if the clone is expanded.

cdr3_nt | cdr3_aa | clone_size | v_call | d_call | j_call
TGCGCCAGCAGCTTGAGCGGGGATAACAATGAGCAGTTCTTC | CASSLSGDNNEQFF | . | TRBV5-1 | TRBD2 | TRBJ2-1
TGTGCCAGCAGGGGTGGGGGGGCCGAGACGCAGTATTTT | CASRGGGAETQYF | . | TRBV5-5 | . | TRBJ2-3
TGTGCCAGCAGCCAAGAGGACACGGTGGGCTATGGCTACACCTTC | CASSQEDTVGYGYTF | . | TRBV4-2 | . | TRBJ1-2
TGTGCCAGCAGCGTGCGACAGGGTTATAGCGGGATTAGCACAGATACGCAGTATTTT | CASSVRQGYSGISTDTQYF | . | TRBV9 | . | TRBJ2-3
TGTGCCAGCAGCTTAGTTCCTGAGGTGGACACTGAAGCTTTCTTT | CASSLVPEVDTEAFF | . | TRBV7-2 | . | TRBJ1-1
TGTGCCAGCAGGCCCCCAGGGCCTGCGGTAGTAAATTCACCCCTCCACTTT | CASRPPGPAVVNSPLHF | . | TRBV2 | . | TRBJ1-6
TGTGCCAGCTCACACGGGACAGATACCAGGGGCTACACCTTC | CASSHGTDTRGYTF | . | TRBV18 | TRBD1 | TRBJ1-2
TGTGCCACCAGTGACCCAGACAGGGTGGACTATGGCTACACCTTC | CATSDPDRVDYGYTF | . | TRBV24-1 | TRBD1 | TRBJ1-2
TGTGCCAGCAGTGAATCAACGGGAGGTTGGAGGGAGACCCAGTACTTC | CASSESTGGWRETQYF | . | TRBV6-1 | TRBD2 | TRBJ2-5
TGTGCCAGCAGGGGGCAGGGGTCAAGGCGTCAGCCCCAGCATTTT | CASRGQGSRRQPQHF | . | TRBV28 | . | TRBJ1-5
TGTGCCTGGAGTGTATTTACCCGGACAGGGAAAGCTTTCTTT | CAWSVFTRTGKAFF | . | TRBV30 | TRBD1 | TRBJ1-1
TGTGCCAGCAGCTATGGCGGACTAGCGTATGAGCAGTTCTTC | CASSYGGLAYEQFF | . | TRBV7-2 | TRBD2 | TRBJ2-1
TGTGCCAGCAGCGCCGGACTAGCGAGAGGTACAGATACGCAGTATTTT | CASSAGLARGTDTQYF | . | TRBV7-3 | TRBD2 | TRBJ2-3
TGTGCCACCAGTGATTCTAGGACAGGCCAAGAGACCCAGTACTTC | CATSDSRTGQETQYF | . | TRBV24-1 | TRBD1 | TRBJ2-5
TGTGCCAGCAGTCGTGGTCGGAGTTACACTGAAGCTTTCTTT | CASSRGRSYTEAFF | . | TRBV7-9 | . | TRBJ1-1
TGCGCCAGCAGGCTGGGGGAGGGAGAGACTGAAGCTTTCTTT | CASRLGEGETEAFF | . | TRBV5-1 | . | TRBJ1-1
TGTGCCAGCAGCCCCTTGGGGGCCAACGTCCTGACTTTC | CASSPLGANVLTF | . | TRBV11-2 | . | TRBJ2-6
TGTGCCACCAGCTCCCGGCGGGAGAGGAACAATGAGCAGTTCTTC | CATSSRRERNNEQFF | . | TRBV15 | TRBD2 | TRBJ2-1
TGTGCCACCAGTCAGGATAGAGACACTGAAGCTTTCTTT | CATSQDRDTEAFF | . | TRBV24-1 | . | TRBJ1-1
TGTGCCAGCAGTTACGGAGACTTGGACAGCGAAGCTTTCTTT | CASSYGDLDSEAFF | . | TRBV6-2/TRBV6-3 | . | TRBJ1-1
TGTGCCAGTAGTATGACCGGGACAGGGGGCAATGAAGCTTTCTTT | CASSMTGTGGNEAFF | . | TRBV19 | TRBD1 | TRBJ1-1
TGTGCCAGCTCACCAGCCTCACTGGAGCCCCAGCATTTT | CASSPASLEPQHF | few | TRBV18 | . | TRBJ1-5
TGCGCCAGCAGCTTGGGGACTTTCCAAGAGACCCAGTACTTC | CASSLGTFQETQYF | . | TRBV5-1 | . | TRBJ2-5
TGTGCCACCAGTGACCGCTCCCATGTAGGCGGGAGCACAGATACGCAGTATTTT | CATSDRSHVGGSTDTQYF | . | TRBV24-1 | . | TRBJ2-3
TGTGCCAGCAGCTTAGGGACTAGCGGAAGACCTGAGCAGTTCTTC | CASSLGTSGRPEQFF | . | TRBV7-8 | TRBD2 | TRBJ2-1
TGTGCCAGCTCTCGGGGACAGGGTACCCCTGGGGCCAACGTCCTGACTTTC | CASSRGQGTPGANVLTF | once | TRBV18 | TRBD1 | TRBJ2-6
TGTGCCAGCAGCGCCGGGACAGGATTTGAGGAAGCTTTCTTT | CASSAGTGFEEAFF | . | TRBV2 | TRBD1 | TRBJ1-1
TGTGCCACCAGTGACCCGGGACAGGGCTCCTACAATGAGCAGTTCTTC | CATSDPGQGSYNEQFF | . | TRBV24-1 | TRBD1 | TRBJ2-1
TGTGCCAGCAGCTTACCTACCCCCGCTGGAAACACCATATATTTT | CASSLPTPAGNTIYF | . | TRBV11-2 | . | TRBJ1-3
TGTGCCAGCAGACAGGGGGCATTACACACTGAAGCTTTCTTT | CASRQGALHTEAFF | . | TRBV28 | TRBD1 | TRBJ1-1
TGCGCCAGCAGGAGGAGCGCTGGCTCCTACAATGAGCAGTTCTTC | CASRRSAGSYNEQFF | . | TRBV10-2 | . | TRBJ2-1
TGTGCCAGCAGCTTGGCCCAGTCCAGGTTGGGTGAAGCTTTCTTT | CASSLAQSRLGEAFF | . | TRBV5-4 | . | TRBJ1-1
TGCGCCAGCAGCTGGGGTCTGGGGGAGGGCGATACGCAGTATTTT | CASSWGLGEGDTQYF | . | TRBV5-1 | TRBD2 | TRBJ2-3
TGCGCCAGCAGCCAAGGTGCTATCTCTGGAAACACCATATATTTT | CASSQGAISGNTIYF | . | TRBV4-1 | . | TRBJ1-3
TGTGCCAGCAGCCTTCGACTAGCGGGGGGGGGTGAGCAGTTCTTC | CASSLRLAGGGEQFF | once | TRBV5-4 | TRBD2 | TRBJ2-1
TGTGCCATCACCCGGGGGGGAAAGGGCACTGAAGCTTTCTTT | CAITRGGKGTEAFF | . | TRBV10-3 | . | TRBJ1-1
TGTGCCAGCTCACCGACTGGAGATACGCAGTATTTT | CASSPTGDTQYF | . | TRBV18 | . | TRBJ2-3
TGTGCCAGCAGCCAAGTTCGGGGGACTGAAGCTTTCTTT | CASSQVRGTEAFF | . | TRBV3-1/TRBV3-2 | . | TRBJ1-1
TGCGCCAGCAGCTCCGGACAGAGGGAGGGCTACACCTTC | CASSSGQREGYTF | . | TRBV5-1 | . | TRBJ1-2
TGCAGCGTTACGACAGGAGAAATAACAGATACGCAGTATTTT | CSVTTGEITDTQYF | . | TRBV29-1 | . | TRBJ2-3
TGCAGCGCTTCACCCATCTACGGCAATGAGCAGTTCTTC | CSASPIYGNEQFF | . | TRBV29-1 | . | TRBJ2-1
TGTGCCTGGAGGGATCTCCTAGGTGGGTCCTACAATGAGCAGTTCTTC | CAWRDLLGGSYNEQFF | . | TRBV30 | . | TRBJ2-1
TGTGCCAGCAGTGAAGGGGACAGGGCCGGTGGCTACACCTTC | CASSEGDRAGGYTF | few | TRBV2 | TRBD1 | TRBJ1-2
TGTGCCAGCAGTGGGACAGCCGTGATCAATCAGCCCCAGCATTTT | CASSGTAVINQPQHF | . | TRBV28 | TRBD1 | TRBJ1-5
TGCGCGAGAAAACCTACCCGGGGACTAGGTCGCCCAGATACGCAGTATTTT | CARKPTRGLGRPDTQYF | few | TRBV10-1 | TRBD2 | TRBJ2-3
TGTGCCAGCAGTAAGTATGGGACTAGCGCTTACAATGAGCAGTTCTTC | CASSKYGTSAYNEQFF | . | TRBV7-2 | TRBD2 | TRBJ2-1
TGTGCCAGCCCACCAGGACAGGGGTTAAGAAATGAGCAGTTCTTC | CASPPGQGLRNEQFF | . | TRBV6-5 | TRBD1 | TRBJ2-1
TGTGCCAGCACCCCGACAGGGGGCTGGGATGAGCAGTTCTTC | CASTPTGGWDEQFF | . | TRBV28 | TRBD1 | TRBJ2-1
TGTGCCAGCAGTCCACAGGGGGGCGCGCAGGAAAAACTGTTTTTT | CASSPQGGAQEKLFF | . | TRBV27 | TRBD1 | TRBJ1-4
TGTGCCAGCAGCGTAAAGGCGGGGGATTCACCCCTCCACTTT | CASSVKAGDSPLHF | . | TRBV9 | . | TRBJ1-6